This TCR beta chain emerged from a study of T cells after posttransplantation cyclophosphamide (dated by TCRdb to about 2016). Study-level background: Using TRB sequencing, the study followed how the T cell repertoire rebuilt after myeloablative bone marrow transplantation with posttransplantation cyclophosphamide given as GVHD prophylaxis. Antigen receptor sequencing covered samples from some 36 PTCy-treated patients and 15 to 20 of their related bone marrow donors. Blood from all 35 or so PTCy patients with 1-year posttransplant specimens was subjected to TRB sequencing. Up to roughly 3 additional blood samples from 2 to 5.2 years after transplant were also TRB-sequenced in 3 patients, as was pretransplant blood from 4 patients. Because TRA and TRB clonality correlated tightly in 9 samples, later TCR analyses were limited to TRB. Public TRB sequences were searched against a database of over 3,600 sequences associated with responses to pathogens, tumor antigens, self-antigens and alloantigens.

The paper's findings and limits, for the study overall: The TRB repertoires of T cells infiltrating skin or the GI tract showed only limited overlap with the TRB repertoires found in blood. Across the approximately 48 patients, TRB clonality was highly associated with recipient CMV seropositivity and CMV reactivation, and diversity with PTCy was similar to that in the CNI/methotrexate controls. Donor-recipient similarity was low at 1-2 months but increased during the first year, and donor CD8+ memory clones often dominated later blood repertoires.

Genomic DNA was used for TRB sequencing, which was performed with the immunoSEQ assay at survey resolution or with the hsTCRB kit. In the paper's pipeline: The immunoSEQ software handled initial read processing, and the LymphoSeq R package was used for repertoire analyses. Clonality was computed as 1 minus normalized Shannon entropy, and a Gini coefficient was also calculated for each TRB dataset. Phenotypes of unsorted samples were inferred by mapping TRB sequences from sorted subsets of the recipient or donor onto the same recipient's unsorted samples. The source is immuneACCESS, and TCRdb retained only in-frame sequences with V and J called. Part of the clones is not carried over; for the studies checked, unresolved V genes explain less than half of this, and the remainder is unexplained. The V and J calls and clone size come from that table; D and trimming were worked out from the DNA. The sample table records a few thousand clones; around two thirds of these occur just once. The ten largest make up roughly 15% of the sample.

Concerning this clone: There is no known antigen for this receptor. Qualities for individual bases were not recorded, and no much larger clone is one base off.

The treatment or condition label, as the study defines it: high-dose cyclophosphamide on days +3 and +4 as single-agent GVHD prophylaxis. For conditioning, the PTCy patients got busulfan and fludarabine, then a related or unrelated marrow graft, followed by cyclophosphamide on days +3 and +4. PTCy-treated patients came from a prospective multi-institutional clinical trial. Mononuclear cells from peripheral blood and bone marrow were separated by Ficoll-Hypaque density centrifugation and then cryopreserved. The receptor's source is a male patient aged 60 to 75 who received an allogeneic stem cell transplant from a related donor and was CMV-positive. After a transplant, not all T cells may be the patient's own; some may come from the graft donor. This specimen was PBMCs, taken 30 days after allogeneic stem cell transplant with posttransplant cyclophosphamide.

The CDR3 protein sequence reads: CASSFRRYAGVAFF. Read as DNA, the sequence is TGTGCCAGCAGTTTTCGCCGGTACGCGGGTGTGGCTTTCTTT. The V gene is TRBV27 and the J gene is TRBJ1-1; the D gene lacks a confident call. The germline V gene (reference sequence) gives CDR1 as MNHEY and CDR2 as SMNVEV. The CDR3, from cysteine to phenylalanine, totals 14 residues. The DNA shown is the 42-base CDR3, in frame from base 1. V and J are truncated by 3 bases and 11 bases respectively, leaving an intervening sequence of 19 bases.